A single sample gave rise to the 19 T cell receptor beta chains below, sequenced in a study of tumor and adjacent non-tumor tissue in lung cancer. RNA was extracted from bulk tissue without any cell sorting. The library came from three nested PCR rounds adapted from ARM-PCR protocols. TCRdb fed the multiplex PCR reads into MiXCR, producing one record per CDR3 protein. The table has around 200,000 distinct CDR3 sequences, about two thirds seen once. Sequenced sample: lung tumor tissue. All receptors derive from a man in his sixties with non-small cell lung cancer.

This clonotype appeared a few times. The chain has TRBV6-5 and TRBJ1-2, with 11 bases fitting TRBD1. The CDR3 is made up of 18 amino acids. Losses at the gene ends were 6 bases for V and 8 bases for J; bases not matched to a gene: 20. Germline CDR1 reads MNHEY; CDR2 reads SVGAGI. The CDR3 nucleotides are TGTGCCAGCAGGCCCTACACGACCTCACAGGACAGGGGGCTAGGCTACACCTTC. It specifies CASRPYTTSQDRGLGYTF.

Of note for this clonotype: A junction boundary mismatches the germline segment, possibly from a read error. V usage is TRBV12-3 or TRBV12-4 and J usage is TRBJ1-3; TRBD1 is a possible D gene (5 bases). The length of the CDR3 is 14 residues. CDR3 residues: CANSFGAGRNTIYF. Written as DNA, the CDR3 is TGTGCCAACAGTTTTGGGGCGGGACGGAACACAATATATTTT.

This chain uses TRBV7-9 with TRBJ1-1; D unclear. Deletions cut 1 base from V and 1 base from J, with 10 bases between. The V gene's germline CDR1 is SEHNR and CDR2 FQNEAQ (reference sequence). This CDR3 region has 15 residues. The chain's CDR3 is CASSLDIHQNTEAFF. The CDR3 region has the DNA TGTGCCAGCAGCTTAGATATTCACCAGAACACTGAAGCTTTCTTT.

Points on this clonotype: A much larger clone differs by one base, so this may be a read error. V and J are TRBV29-1 and TRBJ2-7; D is undetermined. The V gene lost 4 bases and the J gene lost 2 bases, with 9 bases spanning the gap. This CDR3 is 12 amino acids long. Germline V lookup: CDR1 SQVTM, CDR2 ANQGSEA. CDR3 nucleotides: TGCAGCGTTGCGGTCGCCCCCTACGAGCAGTACTTC. Amino acid sequence: CSVAVAPYEQYF.

The rearrangement uses TRBV20-1 and TRBJ2-5; TRBD2 matches 12 bases. Per germline, CDR1 DFQATT and CDR2 SNEGSKA (reference sequence). The CDR3 contains 15 residues. The ends lost 8 bases at V and 5 bases at J; junction bases unmatched: 12. CDR3 amino acids: CSTPSGLAGGETQYF. The CDR3 bases are TGCAGTACTCCTTCCGGCCTAGCGGGAGGGGAGACCCAGTACTTC.

In the case of this clonotype: The junction and the germline gene differ at one end; a read error may be behind it. The chain has TRBV30 and TRBJ1-5; a weak D match, TRBD1 (5 bases). The CDR3 extends over 16 amino acids. Germline V gene sequence: CDR1 GTSNPN, CDR2 SVGIG (reference sequence). The CDR3 nucleotides read TGTGCCTGGAGTGTAGGAGGGGCTCCCGATAATCTGCCCCAGCATTTT. This gives the protein CAWSVGGAPDNLPQHF.

In the case of this clonotype: A read error may be the cause here, since a much bigger clone is one base away. This chain uses TRBV29-1 with TRBJ2-1; D is uncertain. V was trimmed by 4 bases and J by 4 bases, leaving 11 bases between them. Germline loops: CDR1 SQVTM, CDR2 ANQGSEA. The CDR3 totals 13 residues. This chain's CDR3 is CSVGSQGYNEQFF. The DNA of the CDR3 is TGCAGCGTTGGCAGCCAAGGATACAATGAGCAGTTCTTC.

Concerning this clonotype: This likely comes from a read error, as the CDR3 has no conserved phenylalanine or tryptophan at its end. The rearrangement links TRBV11-2 to TRBJ2-7, with D perhaps TRBD1 (6 bases). The CDR3 is 15 residues long. Looked up from germline, CDR1 is SGHAT and CDR2 is FQNNGV. The CDR3 loop reads CTSSQDRSPLYEQYL. CDR3 nucleotides: TGTACCAGCAGCCAAGACAGGTCCCCCCTCTACGAGCAGTACCTC.

Note on this clonotype: One junction end disagrees with the germline gene, perhaps due to a read error. The chain joins TRBV19 to TRBJ1-5; D is unclear. The length of the CDR3 is 15 residues. Germline V gene lookup returns CDR1 LNHDA and CDR2 SQIVND (reference sequence). As DNA, the CDR3 is TGTGCCTGTAGTATTGAACCCTTTTCCCTTCAGCCCCAGCATTTT. Translating it yields CACSIEPFSLQPQHF.

On this clonotype: Germline is not matched at one junction end, which may reflect a read error. The gene calls are TRBV18 and TRBJ2-7; either TRBD1 or TRBD2 may fit D (5 bases each). The CDR3 consists of 15 residues. Germline V gene data show CDR1 as KGHSH and CDR2 as LQKENI. This CDR3 is CVSRAGRDLLYEQYF. In nucleotides, the CDR3 is TGTGTCAGCCGGGCGGGCCGGGACCTCCTATACGAGCAGTACTTC. The whole variable domain, remainder taken from reference TRBV18 and TRBJ2-7, is NAGVMQNPRHLVRRRGQEARLRCSPMKGHSHVYWYRQLPEEGLKFMVYLQKENIIDESGMPKERFSAEFPKEGPSILRIQQVVRGDSAAYFCVSRAGRDLLYEQYFGPGTRLTVT.

This clonotype was recorded a few times. The chain employs TRBV5-5 and TRBJ2-5; 7 bases agree with TRBD2. With 3 bases clipped from V and 2 bases from J, the junction kept 10 bases outside the gene matches. Per germline, CDR1 SGHKS and CDR2 YYEKEE (reference sequence). The CDR3 is 16 amino acids. Here the CDR3 DNA reads TGTGCCAGCAGCTCTATAAGCGGGAACCGGCAAGAGACCCAGTACTTC. Protein: CASSSISGNRQETQYF.

This clonotype came up once. A much larger clone lies one base from this, so it may be a read error. The J gene is TRBJ1-2, the V gene TRBV6-5, with a possible D match to TRBD1 (6 bases). CDR1 MNHEY and CDR2 SVGAGI come from the germline V gene. The ends were cut back, 4 bases at V and 9 bases at J, with 18 bases in the middle. The CDR3 length is 14 residues. The chain's CDR3 is CASSFSYRDASYTF. For the CDR3, the DNA is TGTGCCAGCAGTTTCTCGTACAGGGATGCGAGCTACACCTTC.

This chain links TRBV6-2 or TRBV6-3 with TRBJ2-7; D ambiguous. The CDR3 runs to 11 residues. Germline V lookup: CDR1 MNHEY, CDR2 SVGEGT. Trimming cost V 6 bases and J 6 bases, with 9 bases left between them. The chain's CDR3 is CASSRRSEQYF. The DNA for the CDR3 is TGTGCCAGCAGCCGAAGGTCCGAGCAGTACTTC.

On this clonotype: This likely comes from a read error, as the CDR3 has no conserved phenylalanine or tryptophan at its end. Because the CDR3's place on the DNA is in doubt, the DNA is left out and the CDR3 is given as listed by TCRdb. This chain uses TRBV20-1 with TRBJ1-5; TRBD1 was called by the table and not checked on the DNA. The germline gives CDR1 DFQATT, CDR2 SNEGSKA (reference sequence). Inclusive of both ends, the CDR3 amounts to 14 amino acids. This chain's CDR3 is CSVSSGASYQPQNL.

Many counts were recorded for this clonotype. The chain carries TRBV20-1 and TRBJ2-7, with D perhaps matching TRBD1 or TRBD2 (5 bases each). Deletions cut 0 bases from V and 6 bases from J, with 18 bases between. The CDR3 is 15 amino acids. The germline V gene encodes CDR1 DFQATT and CDR2 SNEGSKA (reference sequence). The CDR3 DNA reads TGCAGTGCTAGAGATCAGGCCGGGGCGCTCCCCGAGCAGTACTTC. Translated: CSARDQAGALPEQYF.

In regard to this clonotype: One end of the junction is discordant with germline, which a read error may explain. The V call is TRBV11-2, the J call TRBJ2-5; D not certain. The V gene's germline CDR1 is SGHAT and CDR2 FQNNGV. The CDR3 runs to 13 residues. CDR3 in amino acids: CASSSTVEETEYF. The CDR3 region has the DNA TGTGCCAGCAGCTCCACAGTGGAAGAGACCGAGTACTTC.

About this clonotype: Since the CDR3 does not end with the conserved phenylalanine or tryptophan, this likely comes from a read error. The gene calls are TRBV20-1 and TRBJ2-1; perhaps D is TRBD1 or TRBD2 (6 bases each). The germline gives CDR1 DFQATT, CDR2 SNEGSKA (reference sequence). The CDR3 contains 14 residues. Trimming left V 7 bases short and J 4 bases short, with 17 bases between. CDR3: CSVDPGARYNEQFL. The CDR3 DNA sequence: TGCAGTGTTGATCCGGGGGCACGGTACAATGAGCAGTTCCTC.

The table lists this clonotype with many counts. The V call is TRBV20-1, the J call TRBJ2-7; D remains ambiguous. The germline V gene encodes CDR1 DFQATT and CDR2 SNEGSKA (reference sequence). This CDR3 is 14 amino acids long. Between the trimmed V and J ends, which lost 1 base and 1 base, there was a span of 11 bases. The CDR3 DNA reads as TGCAGTGCTAGAGGGGCATTCAAATCCTACGAGCAGTACTTC. This encodes CSARGAFKSYEQYF.

This clonotype is a singleton in its sample. A read error may produce the germline difference seen at one junction end. The chain combines TRBV11-2 with TRBJ1-1; D is unresolved. Looked up from germline, CDR1 is SGHAT and CDR2 is FQNNGV. This CDR3 has 13 residues. In DNA form, the CDR3 reads TGTGCCAGCAGTTCCGTCCCAGACACTGAAGTTTTCTTT. Protein product: CASSSVPDTEVFF.